Below, 2 T cell receptor beta chains from the same sample are listed, as sequenced in a study of preoperative IRX-2 immunotherapy in early breast cancer. This table comes from immunoSEQ multiplex PCR, and its TCRdb copy is limited to in-frame clones, with some not included. Altogether around 28,000 clones are present, 90% being singletons, with the ten largest covering 9.8%. The treatment denotes: preoperative locoregional IRX-2 cytokine immunotherapy. This material was collected from a patient treated with IRX-2 immunotherapy. These receptors were obtained from a human donor with breast cancer.

The chain uses TRBV6-1 and TRBJ2-1; D is perhaps TRBD2 (5 bases). With 7 bases removed from V and 0 bases from J, the gap between germline ends came to 10 bases. Germline CDR1 reads MNHNS; CDR2 reads SASEGT. The CDR3 sequence is 14 residues long. This chain's CDR3 is CASKLGSSYNEQFF. DNA of the CDR3: TGTGCCAGCAAGCTAGGGAGCTCCTACAATGAGCAGTTCTTC.

The chain uses TRBV11-2 and TRBJ2-5, with D perhaps assigned TRBD1 or TRBD2 (5 bases each). This CDR3 is 16 amino acids long. Looked up from germline, CDR1 is SGHAT and CDR2 is FQNNGV. V lost 5 bases and J 1 base, leaving 17 bases between the germline ends. CDR3 in amino acids: CASSPFGGSIQETQYF. The CDR3 DNA is TGTGCCAGCAGCCCCTTTGGGGGAAGCATCCAAGAGACCCAGTACTTC.